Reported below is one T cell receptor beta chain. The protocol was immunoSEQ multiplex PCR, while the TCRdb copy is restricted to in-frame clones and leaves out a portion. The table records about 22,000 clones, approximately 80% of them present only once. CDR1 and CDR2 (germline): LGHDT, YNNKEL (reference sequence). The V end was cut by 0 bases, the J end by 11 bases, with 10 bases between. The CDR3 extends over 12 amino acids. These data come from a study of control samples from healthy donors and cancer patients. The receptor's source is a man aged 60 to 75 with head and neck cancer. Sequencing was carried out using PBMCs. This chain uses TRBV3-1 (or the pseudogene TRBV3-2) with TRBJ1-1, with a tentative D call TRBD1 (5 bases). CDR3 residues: CASSQDTQVAFF. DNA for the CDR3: TGTGCCAGCAGCCAAGATACACAGGTGGCTTTCTTT.